This T cell receptor beta chain was recovered during a study of cytomegalovirus exposure and HLA in healthy donors (TCRdb year 2017). About the study as a whole: An earlier analysis of 550 to 700 of the donors reported more than 250 Gb of sequence data and some 120 million unique TCR beta sequences from 150 million to 200 million T cells. An early release that covered fewer than 800 HLA-typed donors contained around 300 gigabases of sequencing data and tens of millions of unique TCR sequences. Of the roughly 400 genotyped donors, about 80% fell in the genetic ancestry cluster associated with self-reported Caucasian donors. The aim of the study was to test whether cataloging public T cell receptors could identify signatures of past pathogen exposure. The T cell repertoires of 700 or so subjects were profiled by immunosequencing and related to cytomegalovirus serostatus. Besides the first cohort of 550 to 750 subjects, a separate validation cohort made up of 120 different subjects was used. High-throughput TCR immunosequencing, statistical association of individual TCRs with disease status, and machine learning were combined to predict cytomegalovirus infection status. To study patterns of TCR occurrence, a later analysis re-analyzed previously published TCR beta repertoires from 550 to 800 donors and added high-resolution HLA genotyping. The later analysis used no new phenotypic data to find candidate immune exposures, relying instead on TCR beta sequences and their occurrence across donors. To decide whether each TCR beta V gene segment behaved as functional or pseudogenic, an earlier analysis of several hundred of the donors relied on high-throughput TCR beta sequencing. Alongside the repertoire data, information on donor age, sex, ethnicity and CMV serostatus was compiled. Genome-wide SNP genotypes for about 65% of the roughly 700 donors were used in a later genetic analysis, which treated that subset as a discovery cohort. Every discovery cohort repertoire had been produced on one sequencing platform. Class I and class II HLA loci were covered by the typing at four-digit resolution. Typing coverage varied by locus: 629-630 donors for A, B, C, DRB1 and DQB1; about 520 for DQA1; approximately 610 for DPA1; more than 450 for DPB1. Four to six DR-DQ haplotypes were handled as single units for association and clustering, since linkage in the cohort was strong. On average, over 200,000 unique TCR beta nucleotide sequences were sequenced per donor among about 400 genotyped donors of the cohort, with 15% to 20% of those sequences being non-productive. Study-wide conclusions, independent of this receptor: Roughly 17 rarely observed V segments, including chromosome 9 orphons, were excluded from the earlier analysis of some 590 of the donors because counts were too low. In a later analysis, HLA-associated TCR beta chains showed more clonal expansion and lower generation probabilities than non-associated chains that were equally common. Only TCR beta chains were sequenced in this cohort, and the absence of alpha or paired-chain data limited detectable features. According to a later genetic analysis, donors in an Asian-associated ancestry cluster had fewer N-insertions in productive TCRs than the roughly 700-donor mean. The classifier was reported to diagnose cytomegalovirus status with high specificity and sensitivity in both the original and validation cohorts. Broadly in line with IMGT annotations, most TCR beta V segments showed up in productive rearrangements about 90% or about 30% of the time in an earlier analysis of 587 of the donors. Strong co-occurrence of HLA alleles, especially DR and DQ, made assigning TCR associations to individual alleles difficult. A further reported finding was that TCR beta sequences accurately predicted the HLA-A and HLA-B alleles for most subjects in the first cohort. Linkage disequilibrium might explain the correlated functional status among segregating V segments, but an unknown experimental factor could not be ruled out. According to a later analysis, parvovirus B19, influenza, CMV and Epstein-Barr virus appeared linked to several top co-occurrence clusters. While some public TCRs were present in many individuals, most TCR sequences turned up only very rarely across donors. According to the authors, the approach could potentially be generalized to other disease states and immunological phenotypes. A later analysis associated about 17,000 TCR beta sequences with specific HLA alleles at a false discovery rate of 0.05. In vitro tests confirmed that a few of the cytomegalovirus-associated TCR beta chains recognize cytomegalovirus antigens. The study listed 164 TCR beta chains as associated with cytomegalovirus. In a later analysis, TCR association rates were found to vary across HLA loci, with the most associated TCRs seen for DRB1 alleles and the fewest for HLA-C alleles. A cluster of highly shared sequence variants was judged likely to represent a technical artifact of the sequencing pipeline. Immune exposure information for the cohort was limited to CMV serostatus. The presence/absence analyses assumed that sequencing depth was roughly uniform across donors, and that assumption may not be true. The 87-base-pair reads could not distinguish some IMGT-functional V segments, including TRBV6-2 and TRBV6-3, so those segments were excluded. Because some donors lacked HLA typing at each locus, the association tests relied only on the typed subset. According to a later analysis, most CMV-associated TCR beta chains appeared to be HLA-restricted, and the HLA associations seemed to be driven largely by CMV exposure. V-gene and J-gene trimming of TCR beta chains was associated with a missense DCLRE1C variant in a later genetic analysis, and the association was replicated in an independent cohort.

Library construction relied on the immunoSEQ multiplex PCR assay. For the multiplex PCR, a mixture combining 60 forward primers for TCR Vbeta segments and 13 reverse primers for TCR Jbeta segments was used. The CDR3 region of rearranged TCR beta genes was amplified from genomic DNA by a multiplex PCR assay. The Illumina HiSeq System was used to sequence the amplified TCR beta libraries as 87-base-pair reads. In the authors' own workflow: In a later analysis, tens of millions of unique TCR beta chains were counted across the roughly 670 repertoires, and about 10 million of these chains were shared by at least two donors. To remove PCR and sequencing errors, raw reads were error-corrected and collapsed into unique sequences using a nearest-neighbor algorithm that merged closely related sequences. To assign V, D and J gene segments, CDR3 sequences were aligned to IMGT reference sequences. For a sequence to be retained, a match of at least six nucleotides was required to both a V gene segment and a J gene segment. A rearrangement was called productive if the CDR3 had no stop codons and remained in frame with V and J, and every other rearrangement was called non-productive. CDR3 was defined according to IMGT convention as the region running from the second conserved V-encoded cysteine to the conserved J-encoded phenylalanine. Sequences without an unambiguous match to a single V gene segment were excluded from the earlier analysis of about 600 of the donors. In an earlier analysis of approximately 590 of the donors, a V segment was called functional when productive rearrangements were above 56.7%, and segregating when the standard deviation between donors exceeded 5%. To diagnose cytomegalovirus status from the catalog of TCR beta chain sequences, a statistical classification framework was built. A later analysis assigned V and J genes by comparing TCR nucleotide sequences with IMGT/GENE-DB human TR gene sequences. In a later analysis, CDR3 sequences and most-parsimonious VDJ recombination scenarios were assigned using the TCRdist pipeline. A later analysis defined each TCR beta chain by its CDR3 amino acid sequence plus V-gene family, and excluded reads lacking a unique V-gene family. As a way to deal with suspected cross-contamination and a sequencing artifact, a later analysis dropped 592 nucleotide sequences that were highly shared and had low generation probability. A later analysis calculated a clonal expansion index for each public chain from normalized within-repertoire ranks of inferred template counts. A later analysis computed generation probabilities with a VDJ recombination model fitted to out-of-frame rearrangements, and checked the results against IGoR. Hypergeometric tests were used in a later analysis to score TCR-TCR, TCR-HLA and TCR-CMV co-occurrence, with a repertoire-size bias correction applied to the TCR pairs. In a later analysis, false discovery rates were estimated by permuting HLA or CMV assignments 20 times. In a later analysis, co-occurring TCRs were grouped using DBSCAN, with TCRdist sequence similarity added in when clustering inside HLA-allele-positive subsets. Repertoires with fewer than 30,000 or more than 120,000 public chains, plus five repertoires with anomalous nucleotide sharing, were excluded from co-occurrence clustering. The clones in this table, taken by TCRdb from immuneACCESS, are in-frame only. Not every clone is retained; where verified, under half of the shortfall comes from an unresolved V gene, and the cause of the rest is unknown. V and J calls and clone size come straight from that table; D and trimming were deduced from the DNA. For this sample, the table gives about 130,000 clones. The leading ten clones occupy about 2.1% of the sample.

The cohort consisted of some 670 healthy bone marrow donors. At the time of sampling, all cohort members were nominally healthy, though unrecorded immune exposures were likely present. The donor was CMV seronegative and was included in the group of over 300 seronegative cohort members. Every donor gave a peripheral blood sample, and the peripheral blood mononuclear cells from that sample were used for TCR beta sequencing. Genomic DNA extraction from the blood cell samples was performed with the Qiagen DNeasy Blood Extraction Kit. Trimming costs V 3 bases and J 2 bases, and their ends lie 14 bases apart. Sequences MGHRA (CDR1) and YSYEKL (CDR2) are obtained from the germline V gene. CDR3 length: 16 amino acids, cysteine to phenylalanine. Of the read, only the CDR3 DNA is kept; its 48 bases are in frame from base 1. As to this clone: Its antigen specificity is not known.

Sequenced sample: PBMCs. This TCR derives from a woman aged 55 to 70 in good health and CMV-seronegative. The chain is encoded by TRBV4-1 joined to TRBJ1-5; TRBD1 is a weak D gene call, 5 bases matching. The nucleotide sequence reads TGCGCCAGCAGCCAGGCTACGGGGGTCGGCAATCAGCCCCAGCATTTT. This translates into CASSQATGVGNQPQHF.